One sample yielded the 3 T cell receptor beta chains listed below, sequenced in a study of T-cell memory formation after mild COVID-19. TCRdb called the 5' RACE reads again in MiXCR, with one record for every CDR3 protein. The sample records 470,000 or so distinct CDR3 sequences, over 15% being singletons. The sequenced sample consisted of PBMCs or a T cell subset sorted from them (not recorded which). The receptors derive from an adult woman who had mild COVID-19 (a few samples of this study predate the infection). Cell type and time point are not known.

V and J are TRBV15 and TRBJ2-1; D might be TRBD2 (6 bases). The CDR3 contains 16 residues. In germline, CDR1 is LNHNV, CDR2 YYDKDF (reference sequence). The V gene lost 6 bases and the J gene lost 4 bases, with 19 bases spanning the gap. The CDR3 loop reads CATRNAGGTEYNEQFF. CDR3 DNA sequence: TGTGCCACCAGGAACGCAGGCGGGACGGAATACAATGAGCAGTTCTTC. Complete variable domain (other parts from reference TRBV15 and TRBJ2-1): DAMVIQNPRYQVTQFGKPVTLSCSQTLNHNVMYWYQQKSSQAPKLLFHYYDKDFNNEADTPDNFQSRRPNTSFCFLDIRSPGLGDTAMYLCATRNAGGTEYNEQFFGPGTRLTVL.

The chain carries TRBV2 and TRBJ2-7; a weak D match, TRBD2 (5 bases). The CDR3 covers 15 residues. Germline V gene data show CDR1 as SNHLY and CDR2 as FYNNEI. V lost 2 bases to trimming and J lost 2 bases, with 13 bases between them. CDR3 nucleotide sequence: TGTGCCAGCAGTGAACCTAGCACCGAAGCCTACGAGCAGTACTTC. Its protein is CASSEPSTEAYEQYF.

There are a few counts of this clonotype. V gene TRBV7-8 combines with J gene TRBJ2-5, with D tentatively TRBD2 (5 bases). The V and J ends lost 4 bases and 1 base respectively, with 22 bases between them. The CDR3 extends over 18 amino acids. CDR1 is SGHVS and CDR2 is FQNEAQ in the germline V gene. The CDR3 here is CASSSPLDPGETQETQYF. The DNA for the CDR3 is TGTGCCAGCAGCTCCCCACTAGACCCCGGGGAAACCCAAGAGACCCAGTACTTC.